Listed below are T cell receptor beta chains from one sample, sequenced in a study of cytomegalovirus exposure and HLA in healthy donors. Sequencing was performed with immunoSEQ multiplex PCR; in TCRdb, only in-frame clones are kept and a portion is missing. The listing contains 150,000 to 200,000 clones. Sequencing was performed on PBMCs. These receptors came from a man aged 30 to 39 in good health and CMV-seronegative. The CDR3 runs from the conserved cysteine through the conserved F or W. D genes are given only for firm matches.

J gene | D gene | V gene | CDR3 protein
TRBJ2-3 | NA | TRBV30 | CAWSAKNTDTQYF
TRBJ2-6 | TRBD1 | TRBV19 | CASRDRGSGANVLTF
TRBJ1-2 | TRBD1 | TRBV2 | CASNRQGYSYGYTF
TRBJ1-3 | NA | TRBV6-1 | CASSLDPRSGNTIYF
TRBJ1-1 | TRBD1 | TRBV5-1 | CASSLSRGATEAFF
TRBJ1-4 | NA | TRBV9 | CASSVDGSREKLFF
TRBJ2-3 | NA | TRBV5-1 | CASSFTGTDTQYF
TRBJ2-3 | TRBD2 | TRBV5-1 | CASSLLPGGNTDTQYF
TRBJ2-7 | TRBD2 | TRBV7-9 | CASSRQRTSGRLYEQYF
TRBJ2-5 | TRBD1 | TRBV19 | CASSPRQGQGQETQYF
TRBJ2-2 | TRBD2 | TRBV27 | CASSSSGRGVTGELFF
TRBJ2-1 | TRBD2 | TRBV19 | CASSLSGGRHNEQFF
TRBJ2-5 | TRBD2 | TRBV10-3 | CAISGGPGETQYF
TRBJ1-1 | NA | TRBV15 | CATRRANTEAFF
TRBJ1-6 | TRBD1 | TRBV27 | CASSSDRGSPLHF
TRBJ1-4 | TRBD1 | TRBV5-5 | CASSIQGREEKLFF
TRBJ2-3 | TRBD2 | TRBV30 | CAWSVEGAASGESTDTQYF
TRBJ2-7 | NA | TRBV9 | CASSPLGGAKAYEQYF
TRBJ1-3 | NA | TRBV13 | CASSLGRVSTRTLGNTIYF
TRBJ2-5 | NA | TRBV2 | CASSEDGRETQYF
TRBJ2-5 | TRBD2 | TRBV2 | CASKRTSGRAGETQYF
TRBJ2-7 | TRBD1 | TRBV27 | CASNYFPGGRSEQYF
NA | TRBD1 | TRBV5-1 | CASSLDRTGKGEQYF
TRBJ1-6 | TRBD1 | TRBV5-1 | CASSPGQNNSPLHF
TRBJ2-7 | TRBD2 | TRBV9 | CASSQSGSLNEQYF
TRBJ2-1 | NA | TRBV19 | CASTLGGTDSSLQFF
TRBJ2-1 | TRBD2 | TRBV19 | CASSPLRLAAYNEQFF
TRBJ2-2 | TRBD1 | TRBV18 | CASSPKGQGNTGELFF
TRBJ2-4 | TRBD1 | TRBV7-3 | CASSLDRGSDIQYF
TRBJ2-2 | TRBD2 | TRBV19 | CASSTSGNAGELFF
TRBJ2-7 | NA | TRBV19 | CASSMSGPGEQYF
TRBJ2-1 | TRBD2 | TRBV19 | CASSAGTSRSYNEQFF
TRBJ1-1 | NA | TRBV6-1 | CASSSGVNTEAFF
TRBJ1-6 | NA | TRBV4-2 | CASSQPYRTVGDNSPLHF
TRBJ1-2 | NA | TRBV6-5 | CASSYSHRARGYGYTF
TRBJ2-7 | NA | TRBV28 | CASRLSMFYEQYF
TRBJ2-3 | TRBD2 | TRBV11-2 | CASSLSGRATDTQYF
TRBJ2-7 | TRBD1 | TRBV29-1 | CSGRTGGYEQYF
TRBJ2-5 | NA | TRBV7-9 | CASSAIQETQYF
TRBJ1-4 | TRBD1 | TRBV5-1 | CASSLTGENEKLLF
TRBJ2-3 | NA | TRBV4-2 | CASSQDQGKADTQYF
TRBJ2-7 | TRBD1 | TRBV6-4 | CASSPGTGGQEQYF